The rows below give T cell receptor beta chains drawn from one sample of a study of CD8+ T cells in alopecia areata. Assay used: immunoSEQ multiplex PCR; TCRdb lists only in-frame clones, some missing. The table includes 100,000 to 150,000 clones, approximately 49% detected once. The sequences come from CD8+ T cells sorted from blood, collected at week 0. Receptors originate from a human donor with alopecia areata. CDR3s include the opening cysteine and the closing phenylalanine or tryptophan. A D gene is named only where the DNA matches it firmly. Clone size, where shown, is once, few, many, or a class for clones that have expanded.

cdr3_length | clone_size | j_call | v_call | d_call | cdr3_nt | cdr3_aa
13 | . | TRBJ1-1 | TRBV30 | . | TGTGCCTGGAACTGGGTGGGGGACACTGAAGCTTTCTTT | CAWNWVGDTEAFF
15 | few | TRBJ2-1 | TRBV6-6 | TRBD2 | TGTGCCAGCAGTGACAAACTAGCGGGGTCAAGTGAGCAGTTCTTC | CASSDKLAGSSEQFF
16 | few | TRBJ2-6 | TRBV29-1 | TRBD1 | TGCAGCGTTGAGGGGACAGGGAGTTCCGGGGCCAACGTCCTGACTTTC | CSVEGTGSSGANVLTF
15 | few | TRBJ2-4 | TRBV15 | TRBD1 | TGTGCCACCAGCAGGGCCCCCGGGACAGGGAACATTCAGTACTTC | CATSRAPGTGNIQYF
13 | . | TRBJ2-3 | TRBV9 | . | TGTGCCAGCAGCGTAAGCGGAGCAGATACGCAGTATTTT | CASSVSGADTQYF
12 | . | TRBJ1-1 | TRBV11-2 | . | TGTGCCAGCAGCTTAGATATGAGACGGGCTTTCTTT | CASSLDMRRAFF
15 | . | TRBJ1-2 | TRBV27 | . | TGTGCCAGCAGTCCCTGGGACGGTCCTTTGGATGGCTACACCTTC | CASSPWDGPLDGYTF
16 | many | TRBJ2-4 | TRBV10-3 | . | TGTGCCATCAGTGAGCAAACCGGGCCTACGGGAGACATTCAGTACTTC | CAISEQTGPTGDIQYF
15 | . | TRBJ2-5 | TRBV7-8 | . | TGTGCCAGCAGCTTGAGGCGGGGAAACCAAGAGACCCAGTACTTC | CASSLRRGNQETQYF
15 | . | TRBJ1-6 | TRBV30 | . | TGTGCCTGGAGCATCTCGAGCTCCTATAATTCACCCCTCCACTTT | CAWSISSSYNSPLHF
16 | . | TRBJ2-5 | TRBV7-4 | . | TGTGCCAGCAGCTTTAGGGAGCAGGGGATTGGAGAGACCCAGTACTTC | CASSFREQGIGETQYF
13 | few | TRBJ1-1 | TRBV4-1 | . | TGCGCCAGCAGCGCCACAGCCAACACTGAAGCTTTCTTT | CASSATANTEAFF